Described below is a single T cell receptor (beta chain) sequence and its context. Its specificity is unknown. The germline V and J ends were trimmed by 7 bases and 5 bases, with 18 bases remaining between them. This CDR3 region has 14 residues. The germline V gene encodes CDR1 MDHEN and CDR2 SYDVKM. The data are from a study of T cells in localized non-small cell lung cancer. Study-wide points: Clonality of T cells reached its maximum in uninvolved adjacent lung, surpassing tumor.

Repertoires were generated with immunoSEQ multiplex PCR, while TCRdb's copy carries only in-frame clones and drops some. Among more than 20,000 clones listed, about four fifths were seen once. The V call is TRBV28, the J call TRBJ2-7; unclear D gene. The TCR was taken from a man aged 35-75 years with stage II lung adenocarcinoma. Sequencing was performed on PBMCs, taken before any cancer treatment. CDR3 sequence: CASNLGRHNDEQYF. The CDR3 DNA is TGTGCCAGCAACCTTGGACGTCATAACGACGAGCAGTACTTC. The variable domain in full, with the rest retrieved from reference TRBV28 and TRBJ2-7, is DVKVTQSSRYLVKRTGEKVFLECVQDMDHENMFWYRQDPGLGLRLIYFSYDVKMKEKGDIPEGYSVSREKKERFSLILESASTNQTSMYLCASNLGRHNDEQYFGPGTRLTVT.